The T cell receptor beta chain described here comes from a study of glioma-infiltrating T cells. Using RNA template, CDR3s of TCR alpha and beta were amplified with iRepertoire arm-PCR. One-step reverse transcription and amplification started from approximately 100-400 ng of tissue mRNA or PBMC total RNA. TCRdb re-analysed the multiplex PCR reads in MiXCR, keeping a single row per CDR3 protein. The sample yields approximately 120,000 distinct CDR3 sequences, about 25% seen once. V shed 4 bases and J shed 6 bases, with 12 bases lying between them. The CDR3 covers 13 residues. Per germline, CDR1 MNHEY and CDR2 SVGEGT. Study findings and constraints: Very few CDR3 sequences were shared between tissue and blood. Gliomas, especially low-grade, showed above-expected tissue-blood divergence; non-neoplastic patients showed below.

At least ten counts were recorded for this clonotype. Its antigen is undetermined. The rearrangement links TRBV6-2 or TRBV6-3 to TRBJ1-2; no definite D call. Sequencing was done on a sample of glioma tissue, nonneoplastic brain tissue, or PBMCs (not recorded which). The receptor was isolated from a human donor with low-grade glioma or glioblastoma, undergoing nonglioma brain surgery, or in good health (not recorded which). CDR3 region: CASSSSESHGYTF. The CDR3 nucleotides read TGTGCCAGCAGTTCCTCAGAATCGCATGGCTACACCTTC.